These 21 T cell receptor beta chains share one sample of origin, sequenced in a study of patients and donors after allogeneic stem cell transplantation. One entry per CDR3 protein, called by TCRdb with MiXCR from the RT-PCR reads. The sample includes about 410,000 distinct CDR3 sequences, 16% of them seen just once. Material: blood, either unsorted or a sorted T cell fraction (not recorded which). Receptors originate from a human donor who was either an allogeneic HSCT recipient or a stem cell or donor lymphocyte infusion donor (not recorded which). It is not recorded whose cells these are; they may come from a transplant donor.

Here the CDR3 DNA reads TGCGCCAGCAGCCAGTCCCCCGGCAGGGAGGCTGAAGCTTTCTTT. Translation gives CASSQSPGREAEAFF. The chain employs TRBV4-1 and TRBJ1-1, with D maybe TRBD1 (5 bases). V was clipped by 3 bases and J by 6 bases, with 17 bases between them. The germline V gene encodes CDR1 MGHRA and CDR2 YSYEKL. The CDR3 has 15 residues.

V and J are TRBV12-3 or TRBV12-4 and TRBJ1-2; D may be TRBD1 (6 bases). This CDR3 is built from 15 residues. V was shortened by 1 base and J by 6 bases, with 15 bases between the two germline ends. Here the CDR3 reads CASSLDRPRGDGYTF. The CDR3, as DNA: TGTGCCAGCAGTTTAGACCGCCCTAGGGGGGATGGCTACACCTTC.

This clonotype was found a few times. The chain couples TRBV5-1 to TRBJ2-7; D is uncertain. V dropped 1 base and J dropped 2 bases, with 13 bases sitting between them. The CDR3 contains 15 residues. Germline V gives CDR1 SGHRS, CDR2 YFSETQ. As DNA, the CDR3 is TGCGCCAGCAGCTTGATGGCAGGCAGAACCTACGAGCAGTACTTC. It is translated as CASSLMAGRTYEQYF.

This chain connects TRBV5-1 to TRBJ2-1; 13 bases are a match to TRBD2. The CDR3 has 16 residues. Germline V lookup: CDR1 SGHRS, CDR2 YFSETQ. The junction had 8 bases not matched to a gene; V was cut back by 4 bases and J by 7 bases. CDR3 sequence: CASSLGLAGSGNEQFF. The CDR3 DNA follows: TGCGCCAGCAGCCTGGGACTAGCGGGGAGTGGAAATGAGCAGTTCTTC.

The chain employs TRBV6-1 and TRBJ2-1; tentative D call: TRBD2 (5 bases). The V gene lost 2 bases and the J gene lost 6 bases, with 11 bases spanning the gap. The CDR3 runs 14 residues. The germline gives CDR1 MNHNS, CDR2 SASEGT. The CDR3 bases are TGTGCCAGCAGTGAAATTGGAAGCGGCAATGAGCAGTTCTTC. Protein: CASSEIGSGNEQFF.

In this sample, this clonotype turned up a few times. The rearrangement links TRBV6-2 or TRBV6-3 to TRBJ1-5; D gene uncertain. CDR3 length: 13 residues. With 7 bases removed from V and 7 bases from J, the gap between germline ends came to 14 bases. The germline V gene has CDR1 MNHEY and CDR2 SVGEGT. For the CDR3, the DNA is TGTGCCAGCACCCGAGGAGGAAGACAGCCCCAGCATTTT. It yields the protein CASTRGGRQPQHF.

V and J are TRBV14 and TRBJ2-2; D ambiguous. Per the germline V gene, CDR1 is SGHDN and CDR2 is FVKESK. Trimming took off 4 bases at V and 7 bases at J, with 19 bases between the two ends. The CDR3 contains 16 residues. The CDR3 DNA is TGTGCCAGCAGCCCCCCTCGACACGGTCCCAACGGGGAGCTGTTTTTT. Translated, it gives CASSPPRHGPNGELFF. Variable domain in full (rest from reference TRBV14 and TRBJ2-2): EAGVTQFPSHSVIEKGQTVTLRCDPISGHDNLYWYRRVMGKEIKFLLHFVKESKQDESGMPNNRFLAERTGGTYSTLKVQPAELEDSGVYFCASSPPRHGPNGELFFGEGSRLTVL.

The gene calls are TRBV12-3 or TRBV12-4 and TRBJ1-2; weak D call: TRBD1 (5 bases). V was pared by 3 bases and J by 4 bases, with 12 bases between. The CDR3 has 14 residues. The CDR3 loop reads CASSFEGSTYGYTF. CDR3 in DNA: TGTGCCAGCAGTTTCGAGGGGTCTACCTATGGCTACACCTTC.

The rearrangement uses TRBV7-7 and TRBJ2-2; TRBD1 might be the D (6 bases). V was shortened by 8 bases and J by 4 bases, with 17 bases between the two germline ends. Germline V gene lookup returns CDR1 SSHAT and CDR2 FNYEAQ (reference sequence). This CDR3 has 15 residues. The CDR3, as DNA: TGTGCCAGCCGCAAAAAACAAGGGGGCACCGGGGAGCTGTTTTTT. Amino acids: CASRKKQGGTGELFF.

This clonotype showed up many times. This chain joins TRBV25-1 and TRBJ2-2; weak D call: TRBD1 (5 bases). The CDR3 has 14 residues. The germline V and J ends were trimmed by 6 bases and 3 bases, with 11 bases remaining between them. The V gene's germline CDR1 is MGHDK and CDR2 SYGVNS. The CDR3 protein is CASSDSRYTGELFF. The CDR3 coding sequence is TGTGCCAGCAGCGACAGCCGATACACCGGGGAGCTGTTTTTT.

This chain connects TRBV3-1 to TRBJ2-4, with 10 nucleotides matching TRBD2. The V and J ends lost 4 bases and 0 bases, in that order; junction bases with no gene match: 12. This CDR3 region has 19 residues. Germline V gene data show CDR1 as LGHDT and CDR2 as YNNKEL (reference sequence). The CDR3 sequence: CASSPDRASGRLAKNIQYF. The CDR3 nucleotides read TGTGCCAGCAGCCCCGATAGGGCTAGCGGGAGATTAGCCAAAAACATTCAGTACTTC. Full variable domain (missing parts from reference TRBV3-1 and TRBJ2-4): DTAVSQTPKYLVTQMGNDKSIKCEQNLGHDTMYWYKQDSKKFLKIMFSYNNKELIINETVPNRFSPKSPDKAHLNLHINSLELGDSAVYFCASSPDRASGRLAKNIQYFGAGTRLSVL.

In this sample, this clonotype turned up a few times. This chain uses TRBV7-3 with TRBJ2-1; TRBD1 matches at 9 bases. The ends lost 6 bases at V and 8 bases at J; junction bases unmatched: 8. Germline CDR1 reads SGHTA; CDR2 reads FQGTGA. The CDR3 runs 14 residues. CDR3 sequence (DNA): TGTGCCAGCAGTCAGGGACAGGGTACCTATGAGCAGTTCTTC. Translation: CASSQGQGTYEQFF.

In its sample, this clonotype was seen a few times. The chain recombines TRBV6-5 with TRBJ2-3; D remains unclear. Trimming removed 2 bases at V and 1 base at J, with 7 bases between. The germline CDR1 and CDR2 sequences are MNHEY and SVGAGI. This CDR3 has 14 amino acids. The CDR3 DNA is TGTGCCAGCAGTTACCCCCCCGGCACAGATACGCAGTATTTT. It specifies CASSYPPGTDTQYF.

Written as DNA, the CDR3 is TGTGCCAGCAGCCAAGGAACGGGACCCCGGCTGCGCGGGGAGCTGTTTTTT. This gives the protein CASSQGTGPRLRGELFF. This rearrangement joins TRBV3-1 to TRBJ2-2; D tentatively reads TRBD1 or TRBD2 (5 bases each). The CDR3 loop spans 17 amino acids. The V end was cut by 1 base, the J end by 7 bases, with 19 bases between. CDR1 LGHDT and CDR2 YNNKEL come from the germline V gene (reference sequence).

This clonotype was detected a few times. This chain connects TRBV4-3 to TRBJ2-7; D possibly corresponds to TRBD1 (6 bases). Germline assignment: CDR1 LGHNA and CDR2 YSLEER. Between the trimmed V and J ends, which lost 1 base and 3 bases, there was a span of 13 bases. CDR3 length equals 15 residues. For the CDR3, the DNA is TGCGCCAGCAGCCAAGGGACAGATACCGTCTACGAGCAGTACTTC. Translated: CASSQGTDTVYEQYF.

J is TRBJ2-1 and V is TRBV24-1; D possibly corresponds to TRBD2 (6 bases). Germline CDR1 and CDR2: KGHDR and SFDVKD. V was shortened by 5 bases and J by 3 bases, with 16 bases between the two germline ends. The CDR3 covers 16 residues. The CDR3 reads CATSGFVGRDYNEQFF. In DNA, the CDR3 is TGTGCCACCAGTGGGTTCGTCGGGAGAGACTACAATGAGCAGTTCTTC.

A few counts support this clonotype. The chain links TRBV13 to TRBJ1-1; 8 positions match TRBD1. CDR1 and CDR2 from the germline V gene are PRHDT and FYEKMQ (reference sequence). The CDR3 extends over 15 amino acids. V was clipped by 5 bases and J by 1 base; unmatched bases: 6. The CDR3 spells CASSPRQGPNTEAFF. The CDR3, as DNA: TGTGCCAGCAGCCCTAGACAGGGGCCGAACACTGAAGCTTTCTTT.

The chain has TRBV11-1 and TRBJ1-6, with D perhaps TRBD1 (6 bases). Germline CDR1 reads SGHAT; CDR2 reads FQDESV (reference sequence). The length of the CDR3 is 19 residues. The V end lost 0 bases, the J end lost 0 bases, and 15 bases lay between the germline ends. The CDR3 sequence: CASSLAGQGLSSYNSPLHF. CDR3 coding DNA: TGTGCCAGCAGCTTAGCGGGCCAGGGGCTGAGCTCCTATAATTCACCCCTCCACTTT.

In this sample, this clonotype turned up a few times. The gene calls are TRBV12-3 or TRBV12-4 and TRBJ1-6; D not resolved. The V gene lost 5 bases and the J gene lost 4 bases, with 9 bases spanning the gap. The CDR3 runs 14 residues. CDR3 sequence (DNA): TGTGCCAGCAGTCCTACAGAGTATAATTCACCCCTCCACTTT. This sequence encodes CASSPTEYNSPLHF.

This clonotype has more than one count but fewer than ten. The CDR3 sequence: CTSSLTSGEIYEQYF. CDR3 in DNA: TGCACCAGCAGCCTGACTAGCGGGGAGATCTACGAGCAGTACTTC. V gene TRBV1 combines with J gene TRBJ2-7; the table gives TRBD2 as D, unverified against the DNA. TRBV1 represents a pseudogene. The CDR3 extends over 15 amino acids.

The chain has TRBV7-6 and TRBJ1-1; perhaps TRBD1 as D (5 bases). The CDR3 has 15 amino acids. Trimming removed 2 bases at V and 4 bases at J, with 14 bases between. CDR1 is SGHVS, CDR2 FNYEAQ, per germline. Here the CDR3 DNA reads TGTGCCAGCAGCTTATTAGGGGAAATGGGCACTGAAGCTTTCTTT. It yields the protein CASSLLGEMGTEAFF.